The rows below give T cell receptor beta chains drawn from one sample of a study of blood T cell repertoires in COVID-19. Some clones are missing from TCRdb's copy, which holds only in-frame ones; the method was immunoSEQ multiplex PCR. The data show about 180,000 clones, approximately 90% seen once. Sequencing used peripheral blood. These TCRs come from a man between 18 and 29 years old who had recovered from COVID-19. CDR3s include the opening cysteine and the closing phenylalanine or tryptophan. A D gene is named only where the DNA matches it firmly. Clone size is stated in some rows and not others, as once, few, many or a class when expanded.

CASSFRGETYEQYF	TGTGCCAGCAGTTTCAGGGGGGAAACCTACGAGCAGTACTTC	TRBV28	-	-	TRBJ2-7
CARSLDTGPNEQFF	TGTGCCAGAAGCTTGGATACAGGCCCCAATGAGCAGTTCTTC	TRBV5-3	-	-	TRBJ2-1
CASSLGGGATSYEQYF	TGTGCCAGCAGCTTAGGGGGCGGGGCGACCTCCTACGAGCAGTACTTC	TRBV5-4	-	-	TRBJ2-7
CASSLDRVGAFF	TGTGCCAGCAGCCTCGACAGGGTGGGAGCTTTCTTT	TRBV12-3/TRBV12-4	few	TRBD1	TRBJ1-1
CASSDWAPDGEQYF	TGCGCCAGCAGCGATTGGGCTCCGGATGGGGAGCAGTACTTC	TRBV5-1	-	-	TRBJ2-7
CASSGQGYEQYF	TGTGCCAGCAGCGGACAGGGCTACGAGCAGTACTTC	TRBV28	-	TRBD1	TRBJ2-7
CASTWGGSYEQYF	TGTGCCAGCACCTGGGGGGGGAGCTACGAGCAGTACTTC	TRBV11-2	-	TRBD2	TRBJ2-7
CASSLRRGTYEQYF	TGTGCCAGCAGCCTCCGACGGGGGACCTACGAGCAGTACTTC	TRBV6-2/TRBV6-3	once	-	TRBJ2-7
CASSPGQGGDSNNQPQHF	TGCGCCAGCAGCCCGGGACAGGGGGGCGACTCGAACAATCAGCCCCAGCATTTT	TRBV5-1	-	TRBD1	TRBJ1-5
CASSVGQGSEKLFF	TGTGCCAGCAGCGTAGGACAGGGAAGCGAAAAACTGTTTTTT	TRBV9	-	TRBD1	TRBJ1-4
CASSKGQRYEQYF	TGTGCCAGCAGCAAGGGACAGCGCTACGAGCAGTACTTC	TRBV14	once	TRBD1	TRBJ2-7
CAKWDRGNTEAFF	TGTGCCAAGTGGGACAGGGGAAACACTGAAGCTTTCTTT	TRBV2	-	TRBD1	TRBJ1-1
CASSPRGTSGSLGTGELFF	TGTGCCAGCAGTCCAAGGGGGACTAGCGGGAGCTTGGGCACCGGGGAGCTGTTTTTT	TRBV6-6	-	TRBD2	TRBJ2-2
CASSQDSSGIYNEQFF	TGCGCCAGCAGCCAAGATTCGTCAGGGATCTACAATGAGCAGTTCTTC	TRBV4-1	once	-	TRBJ2-1
CASSIGEQETQYF	TGTGCCAGTAGTATAGGGGAGCAAGAGACCCAGTACTTC	TRBV19	-	-	TRBJ2-5
CSSTGSYGYTF	TGCAGCTCGACAGGAAGCTATGGCTACACCTTC	TRBV29-1	few	-	TRBJ1-2
CASKTGQETQYF	TGTGCCAGCAAAACAGGGCAAGAGACCCAGTACTTC	TRBV6-1	-	-	TRBJ2-5
CASSQLGQGDTQYF	TGCGCCAGCAGCCAACTGGGACAGGGAGATACGCAGTATTTT	TRBV4-3	-	TRBD1	TRBJ2-3
CASSLASGNLHYEQYF	TGTGCCAGCAGTTTGGCTAGCGGGAACCTCCATTACGAGCAGTACTTC	TRBV27	-	TRBD2	TRBJ2-7
CASSIRTGPSTDTQYF	TGTGCCAGTAGTATTAGGACAGGGCCAAGCACAGATACGCAGTATTTT	TRBV19	-	TRBD1	TRBJ2-3
CASSYRGGSTEAFF	TGTGCCAGCAGTTACAGGGGGGGGAGCACTGAAGCTTTCTTT	TRBV28	-	TRBD1	TRBJ1-1
CASSGGQTYGYTF	TGTGCCAGCAGTGGGGGACAGACTTATGGCTACACCTTC	TRBV2	-	TRBD1	TRBJ1-2
CASSLPLRETQYF	TGTGCCAGCAGCTTGCCCCTCAGAGAGACCCAGTACTTC	TRBV5-5	-	-	TRBJ2-5
CASSPTVAPFSGYTF	TGTGCCAGTTCCCCCACCGTAGCCCCCTTTAGCGGCTACACCTTC	TRBV19	-	-	TRBJ1-2
CASSPRREASYEQYF	TGTGCCAGCTCACCACGGCGGGAGGCTTCCTACGAGCAGTACTTC	TRBV18	-	TRBD2	TRBJ2-7
CASLAGSPAGELFF	TGTGCCAGCTTAGCGGGATCACCCGCCGGGGAGCTGTTTTTT	TRBV7-9	once	TRBD2	TRBJ2-2
CASSLGRVERETQYF	TGTGCCAGCAGCTTGGGCAGGGTCGAGAGGGAGACCCAGTACTTC	TRBV5-5	-	-	TRBJ2-5
CASSFGQGILYGYTF	TGTGCCAGCAGCTTTGGGCAGGGGATCCTCTATGGCTACACCTTC	TRBV5-4	-	-	TRBJ1-2
CASSPLGAGGPQHF	TGTGCCAGCTCGCCGCTGGGGGCCGGCGGGCCCCAGCATTTT	TRBV18	once	-	TRBJ1-5
CASSVDAGLADYNEQFF	TGTGCCAGCAGCGTAGATGCAGGACTAGCGGACTACAATGAGCAGTTCTTC	TRBV9	-	TRBD2	TRBJ2-1
CASSLTDRGGTEAFF	TGTGCCAGCAGTTTAACGGACAGGGGGGGCACTGAAGCTTTCTTT	TRBV27	-	TRBD1	TRBJ1-1
CASSGSGDKPYEQYF	TGTGCCAGCAGTGGTAGCGGGGATAAACCTTACGAGCAGTACTTC	TRBV2	-	TRBD2	TRBJ2-7
CASSPGPGQRTDTQYF	TGTGCCAGCAGCCCGGGTCCCGGACAAAGAACAGATACGCAGTATTTT	TRBV7-6	once	-	TRBJ2-3
CASSLDSNEQYF	TGTGCCAGCAGTTTAGACAGTAACGAGCAGTACTTC	TRBV12-3/TRBV12-4	few	-	TRBJ2-7
CASSATLAREQFF	TGTGCCAGCAGCGCGACCCTAGCGCGCGAGCAGTTCTTC	TRBV9	-	-	TRBJ2-1
CSVAGTGPNTEAFF	TGCAGCGTCGCCGGTACAGGACCGAACACTGAAGCTTTCTTT	TRBV29-1	-	-	TRBJ1-1
CASSELNNQPQHF	TGTGCCAGCAGTGAACTAAACAATCAGCCCCAGCATTTT	TRBV2	-	-	TRBJ1-5
CASSPGLAGGEETQYF	TGTGCCAGCAGCCCGGGACTAGCGGGAGGGGAAGAGACCCAGTACTTC	TRBV5-4	-	TRBD2	TRBJ2-5
CASSVPGLAGTNEQFF	TGTGCCAGCAGCGTCCCCGGACTAGCGGGGACCAATGAGCAGTTCTTC	TRBV9	-	TRBD2	TRBJ2-1
CATSDRLAGLNEQFF	TGTGCCACCAGTGATAGGCTAGCGGGATTAAATGAGCAGTTCTTC	TRBV24-1	-	TRBD2	TRBJ2-1
CASSGQGAGEKLFF	TGTGCCAGCAGTGGACAGGGGGCAGGTGAAAAACTGTTTTTT	TRBV28	-	TRBD1	TRBJ1-4
CASSTTGRNSPLHF	TGTGCCAGCAGTACGACAGGGAGGAATTCACCCCTCCACTTT	TRBV6-5	-	TRBD1	TRBJ1-6
CASSRSRDREPQHF	TGTGCCAGCAGCCGGTCCCGGGACAGGGAGCCCCAGCATTTT	TRBV7-2	once	TRBD1	TRBJ1-5
CASSLLSGRLREQYF	TGTGCCAGCAGCTTACTTAGCGGGAGGTTAAGGGAGCAGTACTTC	TRBV11-2	-	TRBD2	TRBJ2-7
CASSLTGPWRSTDTQYF	TGTGCCAGCAGCTTAACAGGGCCGTGGAGAAGCACAGATACGCAGTATTTT	TRBV5-5	-	-	TRBJ2-3
CASSLRRNERETQYF	TGTGCCAGCAGCTTGCGCAGGAACGAAAGGGAGACCCAGTACTTC	TRBV5-4	-	-	TRBJ2-5
CASRFTTSGYYEQYF	TGCGCCAGCAGGTTCACTACTAGCGGGTACTACGAGCAGTACTTC	TRBV5-1	-	TRBD2	TRBJ2-7
CASSPPTSGRADEQFF	TGTGCCAGCAGCCCCCCGACTAGCGGGAGGGCTGATGAGCAGTTCTTC	TRBV11-1	once	TRBD2	TRBJ2-1
CASSLVTRTGVETQYF	TGTGCCAGCAGCTTAGTCACTAGGACTGGAGTGGAGACCCAGTACTTC	TRBV7-9	-	-	TRBJ2-5
CAISGTGERYTEAFF	TGTGCCATCAGTGGGACAGGGGAGCGGTACACTGAAGCTTTCTTT	TRBV10-3	-	TRBD1	TRBJ1-1
CASSPTPGLASLSEQYF	TGTGCCAGCAGCCCCACCCCGGGACTAGCGTCCCTATCTGAGCAGTACTTC	TRBV7-9	-	TRBD2	TRBJ2-7
CASSFGTSGGDEQFF	TGCGCCAGCAGCTTCGGGACTAGCGGTGGAGATGAGCAGTTCTTC	TRBV5-1	few	TRBD2	TRBJ2-1
CASSQDQSQARGEQFF	TGCGCCAGCAGCCAAGATCAAAGCCAGGCTCGGGGTGAGCAGTTCTTC	TRBV4-3	-	-	TRBJ2-1
CASSPSHEQFF	TGTGCCAGCAGCCCAAGCCATGAGCAGTTCTTC	TRBV11-2	-	-	TRBJ2-1